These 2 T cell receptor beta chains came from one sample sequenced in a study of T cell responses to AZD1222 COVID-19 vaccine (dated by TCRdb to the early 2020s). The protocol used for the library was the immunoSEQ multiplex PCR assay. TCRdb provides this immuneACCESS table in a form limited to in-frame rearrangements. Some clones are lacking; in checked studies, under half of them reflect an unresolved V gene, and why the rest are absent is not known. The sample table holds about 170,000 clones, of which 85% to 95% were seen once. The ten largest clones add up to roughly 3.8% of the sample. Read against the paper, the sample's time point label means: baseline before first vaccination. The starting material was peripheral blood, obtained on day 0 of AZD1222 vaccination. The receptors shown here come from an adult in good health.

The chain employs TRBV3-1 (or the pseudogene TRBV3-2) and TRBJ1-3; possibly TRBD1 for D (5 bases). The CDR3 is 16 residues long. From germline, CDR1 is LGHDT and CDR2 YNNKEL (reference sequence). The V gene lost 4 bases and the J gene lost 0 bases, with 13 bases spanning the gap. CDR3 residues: CASSPQALNSGNTIYF. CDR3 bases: TGTGCCAGCAGCCCACAGGCTCTTAACTCTGGAAACACCATATATTTT.

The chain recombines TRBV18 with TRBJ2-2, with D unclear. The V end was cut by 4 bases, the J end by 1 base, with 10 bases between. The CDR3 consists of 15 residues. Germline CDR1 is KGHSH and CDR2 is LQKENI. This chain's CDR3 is CASSLKGRNTGELFF. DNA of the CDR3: TGTGCCAGCTCACTGAAGGGAAGGAACACCGGGGAGCTGTTTTTT.